This TCR beta chain was captured by sequencing in a study of T cells expressing NK-cell markers. Study-wide background: Underlying the TCR beta repertoires were sorted CD3+CD56+NKG2C+, CD3+CD56+NKG2C- and CD3+CD56-NKG2C+ T cells. The sequencing cohort of eight donors included seven HCMV-seropositive individuals and one seronegative individual.

Germline assignment: CDR1 DFQATT and CDR2 SNEGSKA (reference sequence). The CDR3 runs 18 residues. Notes on the study in general: Certain NKG2C+ T cell clones were expanded, and their HCMV specificity remained unclear.

The authors generated TCR beta cDNA through 5'RACE template switching with UMIs. After re-calling the 5' RACE reads, TCRdb lists one entry per CDR3 protein, DNA absent. The sample holds hundreds of thousands of distinct CDR3 sequences. Notes on this clonotype: Its antigen is as yet unknown.

This TCR came from a woman aged 18 to 69 in good health. The rearrangement uses TRBV20-1 and TRBJ1-1; TCRdb calls TRBD1, which cannot be checked without DNA. Material: blood T cells: a sorted CD56 or NKG2C T cell subset, CD4+ or CD8+ T cells, or bulk PBMC T cells (not recorded which). The CDR3 sequence is CSARDWGQGINMNTEAFF.